Described below is a single T cell receptor beta chain sequence and its context. Its antigen is not yet known. Qualities for individual bases were not recorded, and no much larger clone is one base off. Every donor in the study was a healthy Caucasian. The twin cohort comprised three pairs of female monozygotic twins, all aged about 18 to 29 years. Peripheral blood mononuclear cells were the source from which RNA for the TCR libraries was isolated. The data stem from a study of identical twins (dated by TCRdb to 2015 to 2016). Notes on the research overall: To test whether fetal clonotypes persist, the study used deep sequencing on TCR alpha and beta repertoires from monozygotic twins, unrelated adults of various ages, and cord blood. To rule out contamination, replicate twin experiments were performed at different times with different library preparation protocols. Broad study findings and their caveats: Because the same donors could not be followed over many years, conclusions were based on cross-sectional statistical analysis. Out-of-frame TCR alpha sharing in monozygotic twins was systematically underestimated by recombination models, whereas sharing between unrelated individuals was in agreement with the recombination models. Fewer insertions were carried by abundant cord blood beta clonotypes, a similar but weaker trend appeared in young adult naive repertoires, and no such trend appeared in memory repertoires. Invariant T cells such as MAIT and iNKT could partly confound zero-insertion analyses, although diverse VJ usage argued against such confounding for most clonotypes. Compared with coincidental sharing between unrelated individuals, an excess of low generation-probability sequences was observed among out-of-frame TCR alpha sequences shared between twins. In beta out-of-frame sequences, excess twin sharing was weaker, because having fewer shared sequences lowered the signal-to-noise ratio.

Receptors were amplified or captured by 5' RACE. Sequencing relied on an Illumina HiSeq 2000. Template switching added a universal primer binding site, and the final cDNA carried a unique molecular identifier that allowed TCR cDNA molecules to be counted accurately. Specific primers in the conserved constant-segment region were used to synthesize first-strand cDNA for the TCR alpha and beta chains. To control for contamination, every cDNA library was double barcoded, receiving both a SMART-Mk sample barcode and Illumina barcodes. TruSeq adapter sequences along with Illumina sample barcodes were introduced in two successive PCR steps. The TCR alpha and beta cDNA libraries were sequenced on the Illumina HiSeq platform using custom primers. As for the authors' bioinformatics: MiGEC was used to process raw reads and extract unique molecular identifiers, and MiXCR was used to find CDR3 positions. For each individual, recombination models were inferred using an EM algorithm with the repgenHMM and IGoR tools. Shared clonotypes were analyzed with the tcR package in R, and sharing was normalized by the product of cloneset sizes. To study raw recombination free of thymic and clonal selection effects, out-of-frame nonproductive sequences were analyzed. The public reads were run again by TCRdb, first through fastp at Q25 and then through MiXCR, and only productive beta chains were kept. Rows with one shared CDR3 protein collapse into an entry with the most common genes and DNA. The V and J calls, along with clone size, are taken from TCRdb and not from the paper's own processing. For this sample there are approximately 600,000 distinct CDR3 sequences; 9.5% to 10% appear just once. Around 3.2% of the sample rests with the top ten.

The CDR3 has 18 amino acids, counting the end cysteine and phenylalanine. The sequence is cut down to CDR3 DNA, 54 bases in frame from base 1. Unmatched junction bases come to 13, with V trimmed by 1 base and J by 2 bases. CDR1 and CDR2 are drawn from the germline V gene (reference sequence): SGHAT, FQDESV. The sample also formed part of further work on yellow fever vaccine responses in identical twins. Looking at the second paper: The authors reported that the T cell response to vaccination in identical twins appeared partly convergent and partly personalized. In the study, vaccine-responding T cell clones were precisely tracked in identical twins.

The V and J genes are TRBV11-1 and TRBJ2-5; TRBD2 lines up with 7 middle nucleotides. This receptor was obtained from a woman aged 18 to 35 in good health. Source material: PBMCs. The CDR3 protein is CASSLEAGLLSLQETQYF. The DNA is TGTGCCAGCAGCTTAGAAGCGGGACTTCTTAGCCTACAAGAGACCCAGTACTTC.